Below, 17 T cell receptor beta chains from the same sample are listed, as sequenced in a study of blood T cell repertoires in COVID-19. Sequencing used immunoSEQ multiplex PCR; TCRdb keeps in-frame clones, though not all of them. The repertoire holds 40,000 to 45,000 clones, with around 76% as singletons. Sequencing was done on a sample of peripheral blood. These receptors originate from an elderly man with acute or convalescent COVID-19.

The V call is TRBV3-1 (or the pseudogene TRBV3-2), the J call TRBJ1-1; TRBD1 might be the D (6 bases). V was clipped by 10 bases and J by 2 bases, with 17 bases between them. The CDR3 loop spans 14 amino acids. Germline lookup yields CDR1 LGHDT and CDR2 YNNKEL (reference sequence). DNA for the CDR3: TGTGCCACCGTCAGAGGGGGTCGAAACACTGAAGCTTTCTTT. Its protein product is CATVRGGRNTEAFF.

The chain is built from TRBV7-9 and TRBJ2-5; TRBD1 matches at 10 bases. J gave up 5 bases and V 6 bases, and 9 bases lay outside the gene matches. The germline gives CDR1 SEHNR, CDR2 FQNEAQ (reference sequence). This CDR3 comprises 15 residues. CDR3 bases: TGTGCCAGCAGACCTAGACAGGGGGCGGAGGAGACCCAGTACTTC. This encodes CASRPRQGAEETQYF.

The chain joins TRBV11-2 to TRBJ1-1, with D tentatively TRBD1 (5 bases). The V end lost 2 bases, the J end lost 7 bases, and 17 bases lay between the germline ends. This CDR3 region has 15 residues. Germline values: CDR1 SGHAT, CDR2 FQNNGV. The CDR3: CASSLWSDGGGEAFF. DNA of the CDR3: TGTGCCAGCAGCTTATGGTCTGACGGGGGAGGTGAAGCTTTCTTT.

CDR3 sequence (DNA): TGTGCCACCAGTGACTGGGGACACGAAAAACTGTTTTTT. The encoded protein is CATSDWGHEKLFF. This rearrangement joins TRBV24-1 to TRBJ1-4; perhaps TRBD1 as D (6 bases). The ends were cut back, 4 bases at V and 8 bases at J, with 10 bases in the middle. Germline values: CDR1 KGHDR, CDR2 SFDVKD. The CDR3 spans 13 residues.

The V call is TRBV5-1, the J call TRBJ2-7; 7 positions agree with TRBD1. The length of the CDR3 is 14 residues. Germline CDR1 is SGHRS and CDR2 is YFSETQ. V shed 0 bases, J shed 2 bases, and the junction held 2 bases outside the gene matches. Here the CDR3 DNA reads TGCGCCAGCAGCTTGGACAGGGGACCCTACGAGCAGTACTTC. It codes for CASSLDRGPYEQYF. The full variable domain, completed using reference TRBV5-1 and TRBJ2-7, is KAGVTQTPRYLIKTRGQQVTLSCSPISGHRSVSWYQQTPGQGLQFLFEYFSETQRNKGNFPGRFSGRQFSNSRSEMNVSTLELGDSALYLCASSLDRGPYEQYFGPGTRLTVT.

This chain joins TRBV15 and TRBJ1-1; possibly TRBD1 for D (5 bases). Germline V gene data show CDR1 as LNHNV and CDR2 as YYDKDF (reference sequence). The ends were cut back, 5 bases at V and 3 bases at J, with 10 bases in the middle. This CDR3 is built from 13 residues. CDR3 sequence (DNA): TGTGCCACCAGCCCACGGGGGGACACTGAAGCTTTCTTT. This sequence encodes CATSPRGDTEAFF.

The chain employs TRBV9 and TRBJ2-4, with 8 bases fitting TRBD2. The CDR3 runs to 15 residues. V was pared by 4 bases and J by 1 base, with 4 bases of the junction left unmatched. CDR1 and CDR2 (germline): SGDLS, YYNGEE. In DNA form, the CDR3 reads TGTGCCAGCAGCCCTATAGCGGGGGCCAAAAACATTCAGTACTTC. Translating gives CASSPIAGAKNIQYF.

The chain employs TRBV6-5 and TRBJ2-7; TRBD1 agrees at 9 bases. Germline assignment: CDR1 MNHEY and CDR2 SVGAGI. The V and J ends lost 11 bases and 4 bases, in that order; junction bases with no gene match: 3. The CDR3 runs 11 residues. The CDR3 DNA reads as TGTGCCTCGACAGGGGGGTACGAGCAGTACTTC. It is translated as CASTGGYEQYF.

The chain employs TRBV27 and TRBJ2-2; 9 bases align to TRBD1. This CDR3 region has 13 residues. Germline V CDR1 and CDR2: MNHEY, SMNVEV (reference sequence). J was trimmed by 6 bases and V by 6 bases; bases with no gene match: 2. The DNA for the CDR3 is TGTGCCAGCAGAAGACAGGGGGCCGGGGAGCTGTTTTTT. Protein product: CASRRQGAGELFF.

This chain uses TRBV28 with TRBJ2-7, with D perhaps matching TRBD1 (5 bases). The V gene's germline CDR1 is MDHEN and CDR2 SYDVKM. This CDR3 region has 14 residues. Trimming cost V 2 bases and J 2 bases, with 10 bases left between them. As DNA, the CDR3 is TGTGCCAGCAGTTTAAGGACACTAACCTACGAGCAGTACTTC. This sequence encodes CASSLRTLTYEQYF. Filled out from reference TRBV28 and TRBJ2-7, the complete variable domain reads DVKVTQSSRYLVKRTGEKVFLECVQDMDHENMFWYRQDPGLGLRLIYFSYDVKMKEKGDIPEGYSVSREKKERFSLILESASTNQTSMYLCASSLRTLTYEQYFGPGTRLTVT.

V and J are TRBV25-1 and TRBJ1-4, with D possibly TRBD1 on 6 matching bases. The CDR3 length is 16 residues. In germline, CDR1 is MGHDK, CDR2 SYGVNS. Trimming shortened V by 2 bases and J by 6 bases, and 16 bases separated the two germline ends. The CDR3 region has the DNA TGTGCCAGCAGTGAACTTGGGGGCGCGAGTTATGAAAAACTGTTTTTT. The encoded protein is CASSELGGASYEKLFF.

The chain is built from TRBV14 and TRBJ2-7; a weak D match, TRBD1 (6 bases). The germline V and J ends were trimmed by 4 bases and 2 bases, with 15 bases remaining between them. Per the germline V gene, CDR1 is SGHDN and CDR2 is FVKESK. The CDR3 has 15 residues. The CDR3 DNA reads as TGTGCCAGCAGCCCAAGACAGGTTCCAGCCTACGAGCAGTACTTC. It codes for CASSPRQVPAYEQYF. Variable domain in full (rest from reference TRBV14 and TRBJ2-7): EAGVTQFPSHSVIEKGQTVTLRCDPISGHDNLYWYRRVMGKEIKFLLHFVKESKQDESGMPNNRFLAERTGGTYSTLKVQPAELEDSGVYFCASSPRQVPAYEQYFGPGTRLTVT.

The rearrangement joins TRBV4-2 to TRBJ1-4; unclear D gene. The germline V gene encodes CDR1 LGHNA and CDR2 YNFKEQ. V was pared by 0 bases and J by 4 bases, with 18 bases between. This CDR3 has 18 amino acids. The CDR3 protein is CASSQDYAYSRINEKLFF. The DNA for the CDR3 is TGTGCCAGCAGCCAAGATTATGCCTACAGTCGTATTAATGAAAAACTGTTTTTT.

The chain has TRBV2 and TRBJ2-1; no definite D call. V lost 6 bases, J lost 4 bases, and 4 bases lay in between. The V gene's germline CDR1 is SNHLY and CDR2 FYNNEI. This CDR3 has 11 residues. CDR3 nucleotides: TGTGCCAGCAGATTATACAATGAGCAGTTCTTC. It translates to CASRLYNEQFF.

This clone was recorded a few times. V usage is TRBV5-6 and J usage is TRBJ2-7; D may be TRBD2 (5 bases). CDR1 is SGHDT and CDR2 is YYEEEE in the germline V gene. V was trimmed by 2 bases and J by 4 bases, leaving 19 bases between them. The CDR3 sequence is 16 residues long. The CDR3 protein is CASSFSPGLGSYEQYF. The CDR3 DNA reads as TGTGCCAGCAGCTTTAGTCCGGGATTAGGCTCATACGAGCAGTACTTC.

This rearrangement joins TRBV5-1 to TRBJ2-3; TRBD2 matches at 15 bases. Germline V CDR1 and CDR2: SGHRS, YFSETQ. The CDR3 loop spans 17 amino acids. J was trimmed by 2 bases and V by 4 bases; bases with no gene match: 5. CDR3 sequence (DNA): TGCGCCAGCAGCAAGGGACTAGCGGGAGGATACACAGATACGCAGTATTTT. This gives the protein CASSKGLAGGYTDTQYF.

The table lists this clone with a few counts. V gene TRBV5-1 combines with J gene TRBJ1-2, with TRBD1 identical over 8 bases. The V gene's germline CDR1 is SGHRS and CDR2 YFSETQ. The CDR3 loop spans 15 amino acids. V shed 3 bases and J 2 bases; nucleotides not matched to a gene: 6. CDR3 bases: TGCGCCAGCAGCTCCGGACAGGGCACAAACTATGGCTACACCTTC. Translation gives CASSSGQGTNYGYTF.